This T cell receptor beta chain stems from a study of T-cell reconstitution after alpha-beta-depleted transplantation in children. Preparation of the TCRbeta library was carried out with unique molecular identifiers. TCRdb analysed the PCR reads with MiXCR anew, one entry per CDR3 protein. The table includes just under 250,000 distinct CDR3 sequences, over 20% detected once. The ends lost 4 bases at V and 3 bases at J; junction bases unmatched: 5. The CDR3 is 15 amino acids. Germline CDR1 SEHNR, CDR2 FQNEAQ (reference sequence). V is TRBV7-9 and J is TRBJ2-1, with 8 bases matching TRBD2. The receptor was isolated from a girl aged 2-9 years with Fanconi anemia, due to receive a stem cell transplant. Here the sequenced sample was PBMCs, taken before TCRalphabeta/CD19-depleted stem cell transplant. The CDR3 DNA follows: TGTGCCAGCAGCTGGCTTCTAGCGGGCTACAATGAGCAGTTCTTC. Its protein product is CASSWLLAGYNEQFF.